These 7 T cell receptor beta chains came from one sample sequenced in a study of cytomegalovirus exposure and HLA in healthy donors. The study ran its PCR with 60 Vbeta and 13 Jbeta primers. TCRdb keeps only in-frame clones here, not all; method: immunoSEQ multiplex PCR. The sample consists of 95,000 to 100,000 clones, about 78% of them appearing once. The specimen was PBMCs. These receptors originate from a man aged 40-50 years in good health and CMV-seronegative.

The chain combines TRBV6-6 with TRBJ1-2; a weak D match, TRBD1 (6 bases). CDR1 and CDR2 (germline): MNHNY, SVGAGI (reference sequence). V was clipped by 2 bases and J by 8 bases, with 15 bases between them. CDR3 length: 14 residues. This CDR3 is CASSYTTGVWGYTF. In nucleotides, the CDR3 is TGTGCCAGCAGTTACACGACAGGCGTATGGGGCTACACCTTC.

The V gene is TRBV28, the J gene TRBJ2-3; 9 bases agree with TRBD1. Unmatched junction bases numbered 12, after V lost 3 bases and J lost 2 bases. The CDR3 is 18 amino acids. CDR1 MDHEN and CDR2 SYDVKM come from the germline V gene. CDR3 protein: CASSFLTDRGKYTDTQYF. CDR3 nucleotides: TGTGCCAGCAGTTTCCTCACGGACAGGGGAAAGTACACAGATACGCAGTATTTT. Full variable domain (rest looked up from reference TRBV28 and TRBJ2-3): DVKVTQSSRYLVKRTGEKVFLECVQDMDHENMFWYRQDPGLGLRLIYFSYDVKMKEKGDIPEGYSVSREKKERFSLILESASTNQTSMYLCASSFLTDRGKYTDTQYFGPGTRLTVL.

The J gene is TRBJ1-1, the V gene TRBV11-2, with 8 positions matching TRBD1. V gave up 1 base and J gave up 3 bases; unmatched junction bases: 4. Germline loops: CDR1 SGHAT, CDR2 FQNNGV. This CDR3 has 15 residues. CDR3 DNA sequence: TGTGCCAGCAGCTTAGGCCGGACAGGGCACACTGAAGCTTTCTTT. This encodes CASSLGRTGHTEAFF.

The CDR3 sequence: CASSEAGNLYEQYF. Here the CDR3 DNA reads TGTGCCAGCAGTGAGGCGGGGAATCTCTACGAGCAGTACTTC. This chain connects TRBV25-1 to TRBJ2-7; perhaps TRBD2 as D (6 bases). Trimming left V 3 bases short and J 3 bases short, with 12 bases between. There are 14 residues in the CDR3. Germline V gene sequence: CDR1 MGHDK, CDR2 SYGVNS.

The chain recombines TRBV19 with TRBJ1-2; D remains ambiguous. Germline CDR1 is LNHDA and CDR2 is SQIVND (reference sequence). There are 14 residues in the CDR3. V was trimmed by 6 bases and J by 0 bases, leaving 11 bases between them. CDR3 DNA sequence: TGTGCCAGTAGGGGTGACAAAGCTAACTATGGCTACACCTTC. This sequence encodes CASRGDKANYGYTF.

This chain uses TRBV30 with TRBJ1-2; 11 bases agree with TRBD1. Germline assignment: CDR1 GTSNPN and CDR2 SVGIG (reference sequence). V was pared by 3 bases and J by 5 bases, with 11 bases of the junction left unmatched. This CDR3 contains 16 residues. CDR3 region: CAWRKPGQGGSYGYTF. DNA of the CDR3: TGTGCCTGGAGGAAACCGGGACAGGGGGGGAGTTATGGCTACACCTTC.

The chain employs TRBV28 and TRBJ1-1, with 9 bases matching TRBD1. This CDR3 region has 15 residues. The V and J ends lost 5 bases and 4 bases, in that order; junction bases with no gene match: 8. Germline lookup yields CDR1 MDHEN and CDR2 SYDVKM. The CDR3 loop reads CASSPYRGLFTEAFF. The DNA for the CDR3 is TGTGCCAGCAGTCCCTACAGGGGGCTGTTCACTGAAGCTTTCTTT.